The 5 T cell receptor beta chains below were found in one sample sequenced in a study of CD8+CD57+ T cells in acquired aplastic anemia. CDR3 and TCR beta VDJ profiling relied on genomic DNA as the template. Using its own MiXCR run on the reads, TCRdb lists one record per CDR3 protein. The profile shows approximately 190,000 distinct CDR3 sequences, just under 50% of them singletons. An expansion of CD8+CD57+ cells by flow cytometry had been shown in patients chosen for sequencing. The sample taken for sequencing was sorted CD4+, CD8+, or CD8+CD57+ T cells (not recorded which) from PBMCs. The receptors originated from a human donor with aplastic anemia.

The chain is built from TRBV2 and TRBJ2-5; the D gene is possibly TRBD2 (6 bases). V was shortened by 8 bases and J by 2 bases, with 9 bases between the two germline ends. The germline gives CDR1 SNHLY, CDR2 FYNNEI. CDR3 length: 12 amino acids. The CDR3, as DNA: TGTGCCAGCGGGAGGCAGCAAGAGACCCAGTACTTC. Amino acid sequence: CASGRQQETQYF.

This chain joins TRBV13 and TRBJ1-2; D is possibly TRBD1 (5 bases). The ends were cut back, 8 bases at V and 3 bases at J, with 10 bases in the middle. Looked up from germline, CDR1 is PRHDT and CDR2 is FYEKMQ (reference sequence). The CDR3 has 12 amino acids. CDR3 amino acids: CASGGTDYGYTF. For the CDR3, the DNA is TGTGCCAGCGGGGGGACGGACTATGGCTACACCTTC.

This clonotype has at least ten counts. This chain links TRBV19 with TRBJ2-7; 9 positions match TRBD1. Per germline, CDR1 LNHDA and CDR2 SQIVND (reference sequence). The ends lost 8 bases at V and 6 bases at J; junction bases unmatched: 2. This CDR3 has 11 residues. The CDR3 sequence is CASGTGREQYF. The CDR3 DNA reads TGTGCCAGTGGGACAGGGCGCGAGCAGTACTTC.

The rearrangement uses TRBV30 and TRBJ1-5; D might be TRBD1 (5 bases). In germline, CDR1 is GTSNPN, CDR2 SVGIG (reference sequence). Trimming took 0 bases from V and 7 from J, leaving 22 bases between them. The CDR3 spans 17 residues. The CDR3 nucleotides read TGTGCCTGGAGTGTAGCGGGGGTAAGGCAGCTTGCCCAGCCCCAGCATTTT. Translation gives CAWSVAGVRQLAQPQHF.

This clonotype appeared a few times. The CDR3 sequence is CATNTGSYNEQFF. The DNA for the CDR3 is TGTGCCACCAATACAGGGTCCTACAATGAGCAGTTCTTC. This chain joins TRBV15 and TRBJ2-1; a weak D match, TRBD1 (6 bases). Germline V CDR1 and CDR2: LNHNV, YYDKDF (reference sequence). V was shortened by 7 bases and J by 1 base, with 8 bases between the two germline ends. CDR3 length equals 13 residues. The entire variable domain, with the rest obtained from reference TRBV15 and TRBJ2-1, is as follows: DAMVIQNPRYQVTQFGKPVTLSCSQTLNHNVMYWYQQKSSQAPKLLFHYYDKDFNNEADTPDNFQSRRPNTSFCFLDIRSPGLGDTAMYLCATNTGSYNEQFFGPGTRLTVL.